This TCR beta chain originates from a study of beta chain features in type 1 diabetes. Study-wide context: All samples combined gave around 100,000,000 sorted cells for examination.

The CDR3 covers 11 residues. CDR1 is MNHEY, CDR2 SVGAGI, per germline. Trimming cost V 5 bases and J 7 bases, with 8 bases left between them. Sequenced material consisted of expressed TCRB transcripts (all of the isolated RNA was reverse transcribed). Using immunoSEQ multiplex PCR, the repertoire was profiled, and TCRdb retains in-frame clones only, with some absent. This sample has 900,000 or so clones, with roughly 16% found just once. The sequence was obtained from a woman aged 18 to 35 in good health. This chain uses TRBV6-5 with TRBJ1-2; the D is unclear. The sequenced sample was naive CD4+ T cells from blood. The CDR3 here is CASSPIGGYTF. CDR3 sequence (DNA): TGTGCCAGCAGTCCGATCGGTGGCTACACCTTC.